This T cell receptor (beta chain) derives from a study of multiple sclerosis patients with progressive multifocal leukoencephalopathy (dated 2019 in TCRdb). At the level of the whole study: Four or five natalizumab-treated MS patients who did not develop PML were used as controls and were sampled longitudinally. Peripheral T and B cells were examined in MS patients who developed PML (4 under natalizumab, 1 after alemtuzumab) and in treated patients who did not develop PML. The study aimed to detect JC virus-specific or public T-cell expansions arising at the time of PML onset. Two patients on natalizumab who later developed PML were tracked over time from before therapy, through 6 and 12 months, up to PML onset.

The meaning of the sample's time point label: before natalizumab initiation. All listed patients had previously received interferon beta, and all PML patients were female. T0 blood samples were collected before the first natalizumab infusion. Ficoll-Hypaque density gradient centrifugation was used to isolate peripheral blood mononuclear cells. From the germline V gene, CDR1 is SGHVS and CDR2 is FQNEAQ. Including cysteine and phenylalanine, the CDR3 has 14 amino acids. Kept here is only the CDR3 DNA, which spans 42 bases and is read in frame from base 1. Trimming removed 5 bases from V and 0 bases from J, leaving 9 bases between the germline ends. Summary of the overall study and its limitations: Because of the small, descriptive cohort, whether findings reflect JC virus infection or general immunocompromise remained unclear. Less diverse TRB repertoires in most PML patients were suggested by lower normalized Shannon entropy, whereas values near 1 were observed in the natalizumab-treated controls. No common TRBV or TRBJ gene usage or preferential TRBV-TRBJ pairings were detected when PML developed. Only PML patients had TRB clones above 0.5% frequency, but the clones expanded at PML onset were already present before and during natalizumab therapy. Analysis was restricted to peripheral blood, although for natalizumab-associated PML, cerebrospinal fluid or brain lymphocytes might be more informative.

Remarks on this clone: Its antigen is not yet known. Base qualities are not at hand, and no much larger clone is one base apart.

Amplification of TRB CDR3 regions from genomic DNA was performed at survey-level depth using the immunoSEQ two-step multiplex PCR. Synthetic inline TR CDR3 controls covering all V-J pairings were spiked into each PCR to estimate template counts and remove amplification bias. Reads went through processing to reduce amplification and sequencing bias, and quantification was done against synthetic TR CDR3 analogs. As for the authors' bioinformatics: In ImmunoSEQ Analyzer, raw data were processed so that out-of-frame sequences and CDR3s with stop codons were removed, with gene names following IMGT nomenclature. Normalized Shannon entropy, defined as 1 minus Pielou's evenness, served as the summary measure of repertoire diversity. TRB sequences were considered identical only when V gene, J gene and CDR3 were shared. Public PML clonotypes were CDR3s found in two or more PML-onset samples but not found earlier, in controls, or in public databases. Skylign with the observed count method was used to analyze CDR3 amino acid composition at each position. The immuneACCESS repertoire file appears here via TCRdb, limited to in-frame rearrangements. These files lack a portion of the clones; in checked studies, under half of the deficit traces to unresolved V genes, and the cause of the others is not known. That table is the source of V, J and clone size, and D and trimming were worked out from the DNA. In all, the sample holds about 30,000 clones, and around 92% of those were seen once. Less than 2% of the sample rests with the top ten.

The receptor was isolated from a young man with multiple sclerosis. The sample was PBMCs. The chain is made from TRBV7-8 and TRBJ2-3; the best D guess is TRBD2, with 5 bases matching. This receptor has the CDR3 CASSAQRSTDTQYF. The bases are TGTGCCAGCAGCGCCCAGCGGAGCACAGATACGCAGTATTTT.